Here is one T cell receptor (beta chain) with its context. Antigen specificity is unknown. Looked up from germline, CDR1 is MGHRA and CDR2 is YSYEKL. Unmatched junction bases numbered 9, after V lost 4 bases and J lost 3 bases. This CDR3 has 15 amino acids. The data are from a study of cytomegalovirus exposure and HLA in healthy donors. The study's findings and limits: When a later analysis compared HLA-associated TCR beta chains with equally common others, the HLA-associated chains turned out to be more clonally expanded and to have lower generation probabilities. Across all donors, roughly uniform sequencing depth was an assumption of the presence/absence analyses. TCR beta sequences reportedly predicted most subjects' HLA-A and HLA-B alleles accurately.

Primers included in the PCR were 60 Vbeta and 13 Jbeta primers. The assay was immunoSEQ multiplex PCR, and TCRdb's table has in-frame clones only and misses some. The sample lists about 95,000 clones, approximately 80% seen once, with approximately 3.6% in the top ten. The material sequenced was PBMCs. The rearrangement uses TRBV4-1 and TRBJ2-7; TRBD2 agrees at 7 bases. This sequence was found in a man in his thirties or forties in good health and CMV-seropositive. CDR3 protein: CASSLKSTGGYEQYF. The CDR3 DNA is TGCGCCAGCAGCCTCAAGTCCACGGGGGGCTACGAGCAGTACTTC.